What follows is one TCR beta chain and its context. Original processing notes: Estimation of nucleated cell counts relied on the amplification of reference gene primers. Repertoires were generated with immunoSEQ multiplex PCR, while TCRdb's copy carries only in-frame clones and drops some. V, J and clone size were drawn from that table, and D and trimming were deduced from the DNA. The data contain about 260,000 clones, about nine tenths of them singletons. This sample is part of a study of blood T cell repertoires in COVID-19. Study information: The analysed material was cDNA or gDNA that came from T cells, B-cell-depleted T cells, or PBMCs.

This receptor was taken from a woman aged 45-65 years who had recovered from COVID-19. The sequenced sample was PBMCs or T cells enriched from blood (not recorded which).

As DNA, the CDR3 is TGTGCCAGCAGCTTAGACAGGAACTCCTACGAGCAGTACTTC. Amino acid sequence: CASSLDRNSYEQYF. The chain combines TRBV11-3 with TRBJ2-7; D remains unclear. Germline CDR1 and CDR2: SGHNT and YENEEA. The CDR3 extends over 14 amino acids. The V end was cut by 0 bases, the J end by 0 bases, with 6 bases between.